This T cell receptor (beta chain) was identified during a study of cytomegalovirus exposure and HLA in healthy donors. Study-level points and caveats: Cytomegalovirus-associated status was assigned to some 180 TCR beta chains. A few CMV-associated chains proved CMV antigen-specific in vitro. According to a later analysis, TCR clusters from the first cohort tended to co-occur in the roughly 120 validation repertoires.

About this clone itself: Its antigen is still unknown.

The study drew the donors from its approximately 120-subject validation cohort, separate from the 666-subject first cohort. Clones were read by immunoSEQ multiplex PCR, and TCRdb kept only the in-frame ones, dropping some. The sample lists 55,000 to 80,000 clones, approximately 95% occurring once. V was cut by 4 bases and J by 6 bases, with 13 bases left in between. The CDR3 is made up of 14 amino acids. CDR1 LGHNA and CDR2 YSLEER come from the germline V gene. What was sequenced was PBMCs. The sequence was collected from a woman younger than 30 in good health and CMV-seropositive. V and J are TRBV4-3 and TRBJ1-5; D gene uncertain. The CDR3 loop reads CASSPTPRAQPQHF. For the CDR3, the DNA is TGCGCCAGCAGCCCCACCCCGCGGGCTCAGCCCCAGCATTTT.